This TCR beta chain is from a study of shared clonotypes between healthy human individuals. For the study at large: Donor composition was a couple of women and a few men, aged 18 to 49.

In the case of this clone: No antigen is known for it. Other DNA sequences of this sample code for an identical CDR3.

Positive CCR7 selection of CD45RO-negative cells yielded the naive CD8 cells, and terminally differentiated effector memory CD45RA+ cells were excluded. Adult donors, all healthy and HIV-negative, had no recent acute infections or vaccinations. With 3 bases removed from V and 4 bases from J, the gap between germline ends came to 7 bases. The CDR3 contains 13 residues. Germline V gives CDR1 LNHDA, CDR2 SQIVND (reference sequence). Whole-study findings and limits: Enrolling few donors narrowed the genetic and exposure-history diversity that was represented. Some naive CD4 clonotypes, 5% to 5.5%, turned up in common across a handful of donors.

Here immunoSEQ multiplex PCR was the method, and the copy in TCRdb shows in-frame clones only, minus some. The sample has around 1.9 million clones, about 93% seen once; the top ten hold roughly 1.7%. The source of this sequence is a man aged 18 to 29 in good health. Some clones in this sample may be carry-over from other donors' samples. Material for sequencing was naive CD8+ T cells from PBMCs. The chain uses TRBV19 and TRBJ2-1; D call uncertain. CDR3 region: CASSIRHYNEQFF. DNA for the CDR3: TGTGCCAGTAGTATTCGTCATTACAATGAGCAGTTCTTC.